The clone carrying this T cell receptor (beta chain) has more than one count but fewer than ten. Its antigen remains unidentified. The data were obtained in a study of blood T cells in healthy people across ages. Study-wide findings and caveats: Without sorted subsets, naive and antigen-experienced compartments could not be conclusively compared. The donors' CMV status was not determined, possibly confounding changes in expanded clonotypes.

Primed by a sample-barcoded 5' primer and a J-beta primer mix, a second PCR proceeded for 7 to 11 cycles. One entry per CDR3 protein results from TCRdb running MiXCR on the 5' RACE reads. Of more than 650,000 distinct CDR3 sequences listed, about 20% are singletons. CDR3 length equals 11 residues. CDR1 and CDR2 from the germline V gene are SQVTM and ANQGSEA. After removal of 5 bases from V and 11 bases from J, the junction contained 5 bases not matched to a gene. Extractions gave at least 6 micrograms of total RNA per sample. This clonotype originated in a man in his 70s in good health. The sample was blood. The J gene is TRBJ2-1, the V gene TRBV29-1; 8 positions match TRBD2. The CDR3 region has the DNA TGCAGCGTTTTTAAGCGGGGGCAGCAGTTCTTC. Translated, it gives CSVFKRGQQFF.